This is a list of T cell receptor beta chains from one sample in a study of early T cells in non-severe SARS-CoV-2 infection. TCRdb reprocessed the 5' RACE reads via MiXCR and lists one record per CDR3 protein. Found here are some 81,000 distinct CDR3 sequences, about 15% of them singletons; the top ten hold approximately 2.6%. The sample consisted of whole blood. These TCRs come from an adult who was a healthcare worker with PCR-confirmed SARS-CoV-2 infection or an uninfected control (not recorded which). Each CDR3 is given with its conserved first and last residue. Fields, in order: V gene, D gene, J gene, clone size, CDR3 DNA, CDR3 protein. A D gene is named only where the DNA matches it firmly. Size tells how often a clone was seen (once, few, many) or the class of an expanded clone, and some rows leave it out.

>TRBV15|NA|TRBJ1-1|few
TGTGCCACCAGCGGAACTCAGCCGAACACTGAAGCTTTCTTT
CATSGTQPNTEAFF
>TRBV5-1|TRBD1|TRBJ2-1|few
TGCGCCAGCAGCGCCAGACAGGGGTCCAATGAGCAGTTCTTC
CASSARQGSNEQFF
>TRBV19|NA|TRBJ1-5|many
TGTGCCAGTAGTATCAAGGCAGGGAGTCAGCCCCAGCATTTT
CASSIKAGSQPQHF
>TRBV7-9|NA|TRBJ2-7|NA
TGTGCCAGCAGCTTAGCGGGGGAGCCATCTCAAGAGCAGTACTTC
CASSLAGEPSQEQYF
>TRBV12-3/TRBV12-4|NA|TRBJ2-1|NA
TGTGCCAGCAGTTTACAGACCGTCAGGGAGCAGTTCTTC
CASSLQTVREQFF
>TRBV18|NA|TRBJ1-5|few
TGTGCCAGCTCACCGGCAGTGAATCAGCCCCAGCATTTT
CASSPAVNQPQHF
>TRBV11-2|NA|TRBJ1-2|NA
TGTGCCAGCAGCTTAGCATCGCCGGCAGGCAACTATGGCTACACCTTC
CASSLASPAGNYGYTF
>TRBV20-1|TRBD2|TRBJ2-7|NA
TGCAGTGCCCGGGGGGGTAAGGGCGAGCAGTACTTC
CSARGGKGEQYF
>TRBV3-1|TRBD1|TRBJ2-3|few
TGTGCCAGCAGCCAAGTTGGACAGGGGAAAGATACGCAGTATTTT
CASSQVGQGKDTQYF
>TRBV3-1|NA|TRBJ2-7|many
TGTGCCAGCAGCCCGCGGGCGTCCTACGAGCAGTACTTC
CASSPRASYEQYF
>TRBV11-2|NA|TRBJ1-1|few
TGTGCCAGCAGCTTATTCTTGAACACTGAAGCTTTCTTT
CASSLFLNTEAFF
>TRBV7-9|NA|TRBJ1-1|NA
TGTGCCAGCAGCTTTAAACAGACTGAAGCTTTCTTT
CASSFKQTEAFF
>TRBV7-9|NA|TRBJ1-5|NA
TGTGCCAGCAGCTTCTCTCCGGGGTTCAATCAGCCCCAGCATTTT
CASSFSPGFNQPQHF
>TRBV7-8|TRBD2|TRBJ2-1|few
TGTGCCAGCAGCCTTCAAGATAGCGGGAGTTTCAGCAATGAGCAGTTCTTC
CASSLQDSGSFSNEQFF
>TRBV7-9|TRBD2|TRBJ2-3|NA
TGTGCCAGCAGCACTGGACTAGCGGGAGGAACAGATACGCAGTATTTT
CASSTGLAGGTDTQYF
>TRBV25-1|NA|TRBJ2-4|NA
TGTGCCAGCAGTGAGTACAGGGCGGGGAGAAACATTCAGTACTTC
CASSEYRAGRNIQYF
>TRBV6-1|NA|TRBJ1-5|NA
TGTGCCAGCAGGCGCCAGGGAAATCAGCCCCAGCATTTT
CASRRQGNQPQHF
>TRBV29-1|TRBD2|TRBJ2-1|few
TGCAGCGTTAGCGGGAATTACAATGAGCAGTTCTTC
CSVSGNYNEQFF
>TRBV20-1|NA|TRBJ2-7|NA
TGCAGTGCTGCCGGAGCCTACGAGCAGTACTTC
CSAAGAYEQYF
>TRBV28|NA|TRBJ2-7|NA
TGTGCCAGCAGCTCGCTCTCCTACGAGCAGTACTTC
CASSSLSYEQYF
>TRBV28|TRBD2|TRBJ2-7|NA
TGTGCCAGCAGCCCCTTGGGACTAGCGGGAGGAGCCTACGAGCAGTACTTC
CASSPLGLAGGAYEQYF
>TRBV29-1|NA|TRBJ2-7|many
TGCAGCGTTGAAGACGGAGCCGGGACTTATAATCCCTACGAGCAGTACTTC
CSVEDGAGTYNPYEQYF
>TRBV4-2|NA|TRBJ2-5|few
TGTGCCAGCAGCCAAGGGGGTGAGGGATTCAGAGAGACCCAGTACTTC
CASSQGGEGFRETQYF
>TRBV6-5|TRBD1|TRBJ1-2|NA
TGTGCCAGCGGACAGGTTAACTATGGCTACACCTTC
CASGQVNYGYTF
>TRBV14|TRBD2|TRBJ2-7|NA
TGTGCCAGCAGCCCCCCGGGACTAGCGGGATCCTACGAGCAGTACTTC
CASSPPGLAGSYEQYF
>TRBV18|TRBD2|TRBJ2-1|NA
TGTGCCAGCTCGGCTAGCGGCGTGGAGCAGTTCTTC
CASSASGVEQFF
>TRBV4-1|NA|TRBJ2-1|NA
TGCGCCAGCAGCCAAGATCCAACGGGACACCCCTACAATGAGCAGTTCTTC
CASSQDPTGHPYNEQFF
>TRBV28|NA|TRBJ2-2|NA
TGTGCCAGCGGGCGGAGCGGGGAGCTGTTTTTT
CASGRSGELFF
>TRBV27|NA|TRBJ2-3|few
TGTGCCAGCAGTTTAGGGACGAGCGCAGATACGCAGTATTTT
CASSLGTSADTQYF
>TRBV11-2|NA|TRBJ2-1|few
TGTGCCAGCAGCTTATTCAACCGCTCCTACAATGAGCAGTTCTTC
CASSLFNRSYNEQFF
>TRBV7-2|TRBD2|TRBJ2-7|NA
TGTGCCAGCAGCCCCCGGGGGGAGTACGAGCAGTACTTC
CASSPRGEYEQYF
>TRBV5-1|NA|TRBJ1-1|NA
TGCGCCAGCAGCTCTGGGTTGATGAACACTGAAGCTTTCTTT
CASSSGLMNTEAFF
>TRBV10-2|NA|TRBJ2-7|few
TGCGCCAGCACCCCCCGGGCAGAGAGGGACGAGCAGTACTTC
CASTPRAERDEQYF
>TRBV3-1|NA|TRBJ1-1|few
TGTGCCAGCACATGGGCTGGGGGGGAAACTGAAGCTTTCTTT
CASTWAGGETEAFF
>TRBV29-1|TRBD1|TRBJ1-1|few
TGCGCGGGGGGACAGATGAACACTGAAGCTTTCTTT
CAGGQMNTEAFF
>TRBV19|NA|TRBJ2-3|few
TGTGCCAGTAGTATAATCAACCCCTTCACAGATACGCAGTATTTT
CASSIINPFTDTQYF
>TRBV10-3|NA|TRBJ2-2|few
TGTGCCACCGTAGCGGAGGCGAACACCGGGGAGCTGTTTTTT
CATVAEANTGELFF
>TRBV10-3|NA|TRBJ2-1|few
TGTGCCATCAGTGGCGAGACAGGAGGCGGCTACAATGAGCAGTTCTTC
CAISGETGGGYNEQFF
>TRBV7-2|NA|TRBJ2-1|NA
TGTGCCAGCAGCTTAGAGGGCAGAGCGGAGCAGTTCTTC
CASSLEGRAEQFF
>TRBV28|NA|TRBJ2-7|few
TGTGCCAGCAGTTTCGCAGGGTCCTCCTACGAGCAGTACTTC
CASSFAGSSYEQYF
>TRBV20-1|NA|TRBJ2-1|few
TGCAGTGCTAGAGGTGCGGGACGTAGCAATGAGCAGTTCTTC
CSARGAGRSNEQFF
>TRBV13|NA|TRBJ2-6|few
TGTGCCAGCAGCTTAGTCTCTGGGGCCAACGTCCTGACTTTC
CASSLVSGANVLTF
>TRBV11-3|NA|TRBJ2-2|few
TGTGCCAGCACTCCCGGCGGGGCGTACACCGGGGAGCTGTTTTTT
CASTPGGAYTGELFF
>TRBV20-1|TRBD2|TRBJ2-3|few
TGCAGTGCTAGAGCGGGAGGAGTTATAGATACGCAGTATTTT
CSARAGGVIDTQYF
>TRBV11-2|NA|TRBJ2-3|NA
TGTGCCAGCAGCTTAGATGTTTTCTTGGATACGCAGTATTTT
CASSLDVFLDTQYF
>TRBV2|TRBD2|TRBJ2-1|NA
TGTGCCAGCAGTGTGCTAGCGGTCTCCTACAATGAGCAGTTCTTC
CASSVLAVSYNEQFF
>TRBV12-3/TRBV12-4|NA|TRBJ1-6|NA
TGTGCCAGCACCCAAACCTTGAATTCACCCCTCCACTTT
CASTQTLNSPLHF
>TRBV5-1|TRBD2|TRBJ2-1|NA
TGCGCCAGCACCGAAACCGGGACTAGAAACTACAATGAGCAGTTCTTC
CASTETGTRNYNEQFF
>TRBV29-1|TRBD1|TRBJ2-3|few
TGCAGCGTTGAAGGGGGCAGGGGGACAGATACGCAGTATTTT
CSVEGGRGTDTQYF
>TRBV28|NA|TRBJ2-2|NA
TGTGCCAGCAGGGGGGTGCGAAACGGGGAGCTGTTTTTT
CASRGVRNGELFF
>TRBV5-1|NA|TRBJ1-1|NA
TGCGCCAGCAGCCGACAACAGGGAGACACTGAAGCTTTCTTT
CASSRQQGDTEAFF
>TRBV9|TRBD2|TRBJ2-2|few
TGTGCCAGCAGCGCCCTAGCGGGTAACACCGGGGAGCTGTTTTTT
CASSALAGNTGELFF
>TRBV11-3|TRBD2|TRBJ2-5|NA
TGTGCCAGCAGCACCCGGACTAGCGCTAACGCTCGGGAGACCCAGTACTTC
CASSTRTSANARETQYF
>TRBV5-4|TRBD2|TRBJ2-1|few
TGTGCCAGCAGCTTGCCCGGGACTAGCGTAAAGAATGAGCAGTTCTTC
CASSLPGTSVKNEQFF
>TRBV20-1|NA|TRBJ2-7|few
TGCAGTGCTAGAGATTATTCTAGCTCCTACGAGCAGTACTTC
CSARDYSSSYEQYF